This record looks at one T cell receptor (beta chain) sequence and its context. This sample was included in a study of blood T cell repertoires in COVID-19. Study at large: Samples representing acute and convalescent COVID-19 were sourced from the United States, Italy and Spain. The analysed material was cDNA or gDNA that came from T cells, B-cell-depleted T cells, or PBMCs.

Per the authors' pipeline: Reference gene primer amplification gave estimated nucleated cell counts. Method: immunoSEQ multiplex PCR; TCRdb's copy keeps in-frame clones and lacks some. The V and J calls and the clone size are those of that table, but D and trimming were determined from the DNA. The sample carries about 120,000 clones, 85% to 90% recorded once. Trimming cost V 4 bases and J 1 base, with 7 bases left between them. In germline, CDR1 is SNHLY, CDR2 FYNNEI. This CDR3 is built from 13 residues. This TCR came from a man aged 65 to 85 with active or convalescent COVID-19. The V call is TRBV2, the J call TRBJ2-5; no clear D gene. Sequencing used peripheral blood. Here the CDR3 reads CASSGAPQETQYF. The CDR3 DNA is TGTGCCAGCAGTGGGGCTCCCCAAGAGACCCAGTACTTC.